This T cell receptor beta chain was sequenced during a study of cytomegalovirus exposure and HLA in healthy donors (dated by TCRdb to the late 2010s). For the study in its entirety: An earlier analysis of some 550 of the donors reported approximately 290 Gb of sequence data and 117 million unique TCR beta sequences from some 180 million T cells. An early release that covered fewer than 800 HLA-typed donors contained approximately 300 gigabases of sequencing data and 75 million to 100 million unique TCR sequences. The genetic ancestry cluster associated with self-reported Caucasian donors included 80% to 90% of the 398 genotyped donors. The study aimed to test whether cataloging public T cell receptors could reveal signatures of past pathogen exposure. Using immunosequencing, the study profiled T cell repertoires from 640 or so subjects and related those repertoires to cytomegalovirus serostatus. In addition to the first cohort of around 670 subjects, a separate validation cohort of under 150 different subjects was used. The study combined high-throughput TCR immunosequencing, statistical association of individual TCRs with disease status, and machine learning to predict cytomegalovirus infection status. A later analysis re-analyzed previously published TCR beta repertoires from 600 to 850 donors and added high-resolution HLA genotyping to study TCR occurrence patterns. In the later analysis, no new phenotypic data were used to find candidate immune exposures; instead, reliance was placed on TCR beta sequences and their occurrence across donors. An earlier analysis of several hundred of the donors applied high-throughput TCR beta sequencing to assess whether each TCR beta V gene segment acted as functional or pseudogenic. Donor age, sex, ethnicity and CMV serostatus were collected together with the repertoire data. In a later genetic analysis, genome-wide SNP genotypes for about three fifths of the roughly 670 donors were used, and that subset was treated as a discovery cohort. All discovery cohort repertoires had been generated on a single sequencing platform. HLA typing covered class I and class II loci at four-digit resolution. Typing coverage differed by locus: A, B, C, DRB1 and DQB1 were typed in about 629-630 donors, DQA1 in roughly 510, DPA1 in around 610, and DPB1 in approximately 450. Because of strong linkage in the cohort, five DR-DQ haplotypes were treated as single units for association and clustering. Among under 450 genotyped donors of the cohort, an average of 235,054 unique TCR beta nucleotide sequences were sequenced per donor, roughly a sixth of them non-productive.

The germline V gene sets CDR1 to SGHTA and CDR2 to FQGNSA. Relative to germline, V is 5 bases shorter and J is 2 bases shorter, with 7 bases between their ends. Spanning cysteine to phenylalanine, the CDR3 consists of 12 amino acids. Here the CDR3 DNA is all that survives: 36 bases in frame from base 1. Paper-wide results and their limitations: Immune exposure information for the cohort was limited to CMV serostatus. A later analysis associated 16,951 TCR beta sequences with specific HLA alleles at a false discovery rate of 0.05. In a later genetic analysis, fewer N-insertions in productive TCRs were reported among donors in an Asian-associated ancestry cluster than the roughly 710-donor mean. Linkage disequilibrium might explain the correlated functional status among segregating V segments, but an unknown experimental factor could not be ruled out. Because counts were too low, about 15 rarely observed V segments, including chromosome 9 orphons, were left out of the earlier analysis of 587 of the donors. The classifier was reported to diagnose cytomegalovirus status with high specificity and sensitivity in both the original and validation cohorts. A later analysis found that most CMV-associated TCR beta chains appeared HLA-restricted, with HLA associations seemingly driven largely by CMV exposure. Because the 87-base-pair reads could not distinguish some IMGT-functional V segments, including TRBV6-2 and TRBV6-3, those segments were excluded. It was suggested by the authors that the approach could potentially be generalized to other disease states and immunological phenotypes. A further reported finding was that TCR beta sequences accurately predicted the HLA-A and HLA-B alleles for most subjects in the first cohort. The cohort was sequenced for TCR beta chains only, and without alpha or paired-chain data the features that could be detected were limited. Because HLA typing was missing for some donors at each locus, association tests included only the typed subset. In an earlier analysis of approximately 590 of the donors, most TCR beta V segments were observed in productive rearrangements about 90% or about 30% of the time, broadly matching IMGT annotations. According to a later analysis, parvovirus B19, influenza, CMV and Epstein-Barr virus appeared linked to several top co-occurrence clusters. A later genetic analysis associated a missense DCLRE1C variant with V-gene and J-gene trimming of TCR beta chains, and an independent cohort replicated the association. The presence/absence analyses assumed that sequencing depth was roughly uniform across donors, and that assumption may not be true. A few of the identified cytomegalovirus-associated TCR beta chains were confirmed in vitro to be specific for cytomegalovirus antigens. Assigning TCR associations to individual alleles was difficult when HLA alleles, especially DR and DQ, strongly co-occurred. A group of highly shared sequence variants was considered likely to be a technical artifact of the sequencing pipeline. According to a later analysis, TCR association rates differed among HLA loci, with DRB1 alleles showing the most associated TCRs and HLA-C alleles showing the fewest. A total of roughly 160 TCR beta chains were listed by the study as associated with cytomegalovirus. In a later analysis, HLA-associated TCR beta chains showed more clonal expansion and lower generation probabilities than non-associated chains that were equally common. While some public TCRs were present in many individuals, most TCR sequences turned up only very rarely across donors.

In total, roughly 670 healthy bone marrow donors made up the cohort. All cohort members were sampled while nominally healthy, although unrecorded immune exposures were likely present. The donor was CMV seronegative and belonged to the group of over 350 seronegative cohort members. A peripheral blood sample was provided by each donor, and peripheral blood mononuclear cells were used for TCR beta sequencing. Genomic DNA was extracted from the blood cell samples with the Qiagen DNeasy Blood Extraction Kit. A note on this clone: Its antigen has not been determined. No base quality information exists; no much larger clone differs at one position.

The method was the immunoSEQ multiplex PCR assay. A mixture of 60 forward primers for TCR Vbeta segments and 13 reverse primers for TCR Jbeta segments was used in the multiplex PCR. The CDR3 region of rearranged TCR beta genes was amplified from genomic DNA with a multiplex PCR assay. Amplified TCR beta libraries were sequenced as 87-base-pair reads on the Illumina HiSeq System. The published analysis was carried out like this. Across the roughly 640 repertoires, a later analysis counted some 81 million unique TCR beta chains, roughly 11 million of which were shared by at least two donors. To remove PCR and sequencing errors, raw reads were error-corrected and collapsed into unique sequences using a nearest-neighbor algorithm that merged closely related sequences. CDR3 sequences were aligned to IMGT reference sequences to assign V, D and J gene segments. For a sequence to be retained, at least a six-nucleotide match to both a V gene segment and a J gene segment was required. A rearrangement counted as productive if the CDR3 had no stop codons and remained in frame with V and J, and every other rearrangement counted as non-productive. Following IMGT convention, CDR3 was defined as the stretch from the second conserved V-encoded cysteine up to the conserved J-encoded phenylalanine. The earlier analysis of about 620 of the donors excluded sequences that lacked an unambiguous match to a single V gene segment. An earlier analysis of approximately 590 of the donors called V segments functional above 56.7% productive rearrangements and segregating when the between-donor standard deviation exceeded 5%. A statistical classification framework was developed to diagnose cytomegalovirus status using the catalog of TCR beta chain sequences. V and J gene assignment, in a later analysis, came from comparing TCR nucleotide sequences with IMGT/GENE-DB human TR gene sequences. A later analysis assigned CDR3 sequences and most-parsimonious VDJ recombination scenarios with the TCRdist pipeline. A later analysis defined each TCR beta chain by its CDR3 amino acid sequence plus V-gene family, and excluded reads lacking a unique V-gene family. To address suspected cross-contamination and a sequencing artifact, a later analysis removed several hundred highly shared, low-generation-probability nucleotide sequences. In a later analysis, a clonal expansion index for each public chain was calculated from normalized within-repertoire ranks of inferred template counts. In a later analysis, generation probabilities were computed with a VDJ recombination model fitted to out-of-frame rearrangements, and the resulting probabilities were checked against IGoR. In a later analysis, TCR-TCR, TCR-HLA and TCR-CMV co-occurrence was scored with hypergeometric tests, and a repertoire-size bias correction was applied to TCR pairs. False discovery rates were estimated in a later analysis by permuting HLA or CMV assignments 20 times. A later analysis grouped co-occurring TCRs with DBSCAN, adding TCRdist sequence similarity when clustering within HLA-allele-positive subsets. For co-occurrence clustering, repertoires with fewer than 30,000 or more than 120,000 public chains were excluded, along with a handful of repertoires with anomalous nucleotide sharing. TCRdb limited this immuneACCESS table to in-frame rearrangements with V and J called. A share of clones is missing; checked studies link under half to unresolved V genes, and the rest is unexplained. Clone size and the V and J calls come from that table; the DNA yielded D and trimming. This sample is represented by 75,000 to 95,000 clones; 65% to 85% of them were singletons. Approximately 3.2% of the sample is held by the ten biggest clonotypes.

The sequence derives from a man aged 45-65 years in good health and CMV-seronegative. The rearrangement combines TRBV7-2 with TRBJ2-7; the D gene cannot be resolved reliably. The sequenced material came from PBMCs. The DNA reads as follows: TGTGCCAGCAGCGCCTATACCTACGAGCAGTACTTC. This sequence encodes CASSAYTYEQYF.